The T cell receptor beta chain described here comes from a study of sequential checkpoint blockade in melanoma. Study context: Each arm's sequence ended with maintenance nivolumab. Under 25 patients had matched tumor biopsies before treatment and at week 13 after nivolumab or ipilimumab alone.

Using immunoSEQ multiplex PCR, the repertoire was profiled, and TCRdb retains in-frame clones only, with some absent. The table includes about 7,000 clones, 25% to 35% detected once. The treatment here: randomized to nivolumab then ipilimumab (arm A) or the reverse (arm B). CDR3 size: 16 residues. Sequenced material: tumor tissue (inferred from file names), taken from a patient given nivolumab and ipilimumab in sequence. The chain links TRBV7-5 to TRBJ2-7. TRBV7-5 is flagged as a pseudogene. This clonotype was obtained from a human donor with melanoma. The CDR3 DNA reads TGTGCCAGCAGCTTACTCAACCGGGGCTCCTCCTACGAGCAGTACTTC. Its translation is CASSLLNRGSSYEQYF.